There are a few counts of the clone carrying this T cell receptor (beta chain). Its antigen is unidentified. This CDR3 is 14 amino acids long. Looked up from germline, CDR1 is GTSNPN and CDR2 is SVGIG (reference sequence). Trimming removed 0 bases from V and 6 bases from J, with 15 bases in between. Of the isolated RNA, all was reverse transcribed, and so the sequenced material was expressed TCRB transcripts. Produced via immunoSEQ multiplex PCR; TCRdb's table is partial and in-frame only. The sample lists 200,000 to 250,000 clones, about 10% occurring once. These data come from a study of beta chain features in type 1 diabetes. One heparinised blood draw, averaging roughly 110 mL, came from each donor. Study-level points and caveats: Patients with Type 1 diabetes showed moderately but significantly shorter TCRB CDR3s in all four CD4+ subsets.

This TCR came from a woman aged 18-30 years in good health. The sequenced material came from naive CD4+ T cells from blood. The rearrangement links TRBV30 to TRBJ2-7; D is possibly TRBD1 (5 bases). The CDR3 is CAWSVSRASSEQYF. Here the CDR3 DNA reads TGTGCCTGGAGTGTAAGCAGGGCGTCTAGCGAGCAGTACTTC.